Shown below are 22 T cell receptor beta chains from a single sample sequenced in a study of blood T cell repertoires in COVID-19. Data came from immunoSEQ multiplex PCR; TCRdb stores just in-frame clones and leaves some out. Here the sample spans some 300,000 clones, 89% being singletons. Sequencing was carried out using PBMCs or T cells enriched from blood (not recorded which). Receptor source: a woman aged 40 to 50 who had recovered from COVID-19.

V is TRBV11-3 and J is TRBJ2-7; D may be TRBD1 (5 bases). Trimming stripped 5 bases from V and 0 bases from J, with 11 bases between. Germline-derived CDR1 and CDR2 are SGHNT and YENEEA. This CDR3 region has 14 residues. Here the CDR3 reads CASSLTAYSYEQYF. The CDR3 DNA is TGTGCCAGCAGCCTGACAGCCTACTCCTACGAGCAGTACTTC.

The chain uses TRBV7-3 and TRBJ2-2; TRBD2 aligns across 7 bases. Germline-derived CDR1 and CDR2 are SGHTA and FQGTGA. V lost 3 bases and J lost 2; bases outside the gene matches: 12. This CDR3 is 18 amino acids long. CDR3: CASSLSSSGDLNTGELFF. CDR3 coding DNA: TGTGCCAGCAGCTTGTCGTCTAGCGGAGACCTTAACACCGGGGAGCTGTTTTTT.

The V gene is TRBV9, the J gene TRBJ1-5; TRBD1 matches 10 bases. Germline V gives CDR1 SGDLS, CDR2 YYNGEE. CDR3 size: 13 residues. Trimming took 4 bases from V and 7 from J; bases not matched to a gene: 2. The CDR3 here is CASSKDRGQPQHF. The CDR3 DNA reads TGTGCCAGCAGCAAGGACAGGGGGCAGCCCCAGCATTTT.

V gene TRBV15 combines with J gene TRBJ2-3; perhaps TRBD2 as D (6 bases). CDR1 is LNHNV, CDR2 YYDKDF, per germline (reference sequence). CDR3 length: 13 residues. The ends were cut back, 1 base at V and 6 bases at J, with 8 bases in the middle. The chain's CDR3 is CATSRGGVDTQYF. Here the CDR3 DNA reads TGTGCCACCAGCAGAGGGGGGGTGGATACGCAGTATTTT.

This chain links TRBV7-8 with TRBJ2-5; 10 positions match TRBD2. CDR1 and CDR2 (germline): SGHVS, FQNEAQ. The CDR3 is made up of 16 amino acids. V was clipped by 4 bases and J by 1 base; unmatched bases: 6. The chain's CDR3 is CASSYDSSGSQETQYF. In DNA, the CDR3 is TGTGCCAGCAGCTATGACTCTAGCGGGAGCCAAGAGACCCAGTACTTC. The full variable domain, with the rest looked up from reference TRBV7-8 and TRBJ2-5, is GAGVSQSPRYKVAKRGQDVALRCDPISGHVSLFWYQQALGQGPEFLTYFQNEAQLDKSGLPSDRFFAERPEGSVSTLKIQRTQQEDSAVYLCASSYDSSGSQETQYFGPGTRLLVL.

The chain combines TRBV24-1 with TRBJ2-1; 7 positions agree with TRBD1. Germline CDR1 is KGHDR and CDR2 is SFDVKD. V shed 4 bases and J 9 bases; nucleotides not matched to a gene: 11. The length of the CDR3 is 15 residues. The CDR3 nucleotides read TGTGCCACCAGTGACTCCTGGGAAGGGGGCGTTGAGCAGTTCTTC. This gives the protein CATSDSWEGGVEQFF.

The gene calls are TRBV7-3 and TRBJ2-7, with D uncertain. V was cut by 5 bases and J by 4 bases, with 9 bases left in between. Germline V gives CDR1 SGHTA, CDR2 FQGTGA. This CDR3 comprises 12 residues. The DNA for the CDR3 is TGTGCCAGCAGCATCCTAACTTACGAGCAGTACTTC. It encodes CASSILTYEQYF. The variable domain in full, with the rest retrieved from reference TRBV7-3 and TRBJ2-7, is GAGVSQTPSNKVTEKGKYVELRCDPISGHTALYWYRQSLGQGPEFLIYFQGTGAADDSGLPNDRFFAVRPEGSVSTLKIQRTERGDSAVYLCASSILTYEQYFGPGTRLTVT.

V gene TRBV29-1 combines with J gene TRBJ2-1; 10 bases line up with TRBD2. Germline V gene lookup returns CDR1 SQVTM and CDR2 ANQGSEA. There are 13 residues in the CDR3. The trim removed 8 bases at V and 4 bases at J, leaving 5 bases unmatched. CDR3 nucleotide sequence: TGCAGCTCAGGACTAGCGGAATACAATGAGCAGTTCTTC. Its protein is CSSGLAEYNEQFF.

The V gene is TRBV12-3 or TRBV12-4, the J gene TRBJ1-6, with D possibly TRBD1 on 6 matching bases. There are 13 residues in the CDR3. Trimming stripped 8 bases from V and 10 bases from J, with 15 bases between. CDR3: CASAFRGGSPLHF. Here the CDR3 DNA reads TGTGCCAGCGCATTTAGGGGGGGCTCACCCCTCCACTTT.

V gene TRBV5-8 combines with J gene TRBJ2-2; D ambiguous. Per germline, CDR1 SGHTS and CDR2 YDEGEE. The V and J ends lost 2 bases and 6 bases respectively, with 8 bases between them. The CDR3 is made up of 13 amino acids. In nucleotides, the CDR3 is TGTGCCAGCAGCTTAATAGTGTCCGGGGAGCTGTTTTTT. Protein product: CASSLIVSGELFF. Full variable domain (remainder filled in from reference TRBV5-8 and TRBJ2-2): EAGVTQSPTHLIKTRGQQATLRCSPISGHTSVYWYQQALGLGLQFLLWYDEGEERNRGNFPPRFSGRQFPNYSSELNVNALELEDSALYLCASSLIVSGELFFGEGSRLTVL.

DNA of the CDR3: TGTGCCAGCAGCCAACACAGTGCCAATGAAAAACTGTTTTTT. It specifies CASSQHSANEKLFF. V is TRBV3-1 (or the pseudogene TRBV3-2) and J is TRBJ1-4; D gene uncertain. Per germline, CDR1 LGHDT and CDR2 YNNKEL (reference sequence). The CDR3 spans 14 residues. The ends were cut back, 2 bases at V and 5 bases at J, with 9 bases in the middle.

This chain connects TRBV30 to TRBJ2-7; D unresolved. Looked up from germline, CDR1 is GTSNPN and CDR2 is SVGIG (reference sequence). The CDR3 sequence is 15 residues long. V dropped 1 base and J dropped 2 bases, with 15 bases sitting between them. The CDR3 is CAWSDFVRRPYEQYF. In DNA, the CDR3 is TGTGCCTGGAGTGATTTCGTGAGGAGACCCTACGAGCAGTACTTC.

V and J are TRBV4-1 and TRBJ1-1; tentatively, D is TRBD1 (5 bases). CDR1 MGHRA and CDR2 YSYEKL come from the germline V gene. V was pared by 1 base and J by 11 bases, with 17 bases between. CDR3 length: 14 residues. CDR3 in amino acids: CASSQGGGELDAFF. CDR3 DNA: TGCGCCAGCAGCCAAGGTGGGGGGGAGTTGGATGCTTTCTTT.

The chain joins TRBV20-1 to TRBJ1-5; D is undetermined. V dropped 3 bases and J dropped 4 bases, with 10 bases sitting between them. CDR1 is DFQATT and CDR2 is SNEGSKA in the germline V gene (reference sequence). This CDR3 spans 13 amino acids. The CDR3 nucleotides are TGCAGTGCTAGTGACACTCTAAATCAGCCCCAGCATTTT. Its translation is CSASDTLNQPQHF.

This chain links TRBV5-1 with TRBJ2-5; TRBD1 might be the D (6 bases). V was shortened by 5 bases and J by 2 bases, with 16 bases between the two germline ends. This CDR3 is 15 amino acids long. Germline-derived CDR1 and CDR2 are SGHRS and YFSETQ. For the CDR3, the DNA is TGCGCCAGCAGGCTTGGGGTACAGGGTCAAGAGACCCAGTACTTC. Protein sequence: CASRLGVQGQETQYF.

This chain links TRBV30 with TRBJ1-2, with 7 bases aligning to TRBD1. The CDR3 covers 14 residues. Germline values: CDR1 GTSNPN, CDR2 SVGIG (reference sequence). The V gene end was trimmed by 4 bases and the J gene end by 6 bases; junction bases not matched to a gene: 11. In nucleotides, the CDR3 is TGTGCCTGGACCGGGACCCGGACAGGTCATGGCTACACCTTC. Protein: CAWTGTRTGHGYTF.

The chain couples TRBV7-2 to TRBJ2-7, with 12 positions matching TRBD1. This CDR3 is 17 amino acids long. The J segment lost 5 bases and the V segment lost 3 bases, leaving 11 bases of the junction unmatched. Germline V gene data show CDR1 as SGHTA and CDR2 as FQGNSA. DNA of the CDR3: TGTGCCAGCAGCTTCCCCCTCCCCGGGACAGGGGGCCACGAGCAGTACTTC. This translates into CASSFPLPGTGGHEQYF.

This chain links TRBV6-5 with TRBJ1-1; the match to TRBD1 covers 10 bases. The CDR3 covers 15 residues. Germline V gene lookup returns CDR1 MNHEY and CDR2 SVGAGI. Trimming at V came to 2 bases and at J to 4 bases, leaving 4 bases not matched to a gene. The CDR3 region has the DNA TGTGCCAGCAGTTACGTCAGGACAGGGGGCACTGAAGCTTTCTTT. It is translated as CASSYVRTGGTEAFF.

J is TRBJ2-3 and V is TRBV27; TRBD2 agrees at 12 bases. V was pared by 5 bases and J by 3 bases, with 6 bases of the junction left unmatched. The CDR3 totals 16 residues. CDR1 and CDR2 (germline): MNHEY, SMNVEV (reference sequence). CDR3 sequence reads: CASSTRLAGVTDTQYF. CDR3 DNA: TGTGCCAGCAGTACCCGACTAGCGGGAGTGACAGATACGCAGTATTTT.

The genes are TRBV27 and TRBJ1-5; 10 nucleotides match TRBD1. Unmatched junction bases numbered 7, after V lost 5 bases and J lost 6 bases. Germline V gives CDR1 MNHEY, CDR2 SMNVEV (reference sequence). This CDR3 comprises 15 residues. CDR3 in amino acids: CASSTTGGYGQPQHF. Written as DNA, the CDR3 is TGTGCCAGCAGTACGACAGGGGGCTATGGTCAGCCCCAGCATTTT.

In this sample, this clone turned up once. The gene calls are TRBV29-1 and TRBJ2-5, with D maybe TRBD1 (7 bases). Per germline, CDR1 SQVTM and CDR2 ANQGSEA. CDR3 size: 14 residues. The V end was cut by 2 bases, the J end by 5 bases, with 15 bases between. CDR3 coding DNA: TGCAGCGTTGAATGGAGGAGGGGGCACGAGACCCAGTACTTC. This encodes CSVEWRRGHETQYF.

The table lists this clone with a count of one. The chain links TRBV2 to TRBJ2-7; 8 nucleotides line up with TRBD2. The V gene end was trimmed by 8 bases and the J gene end by 0 bases; junction bases not matched to a gene: 6. This CDR3 has 14 amino acids. The V gene's germline CDR1 is SNHLY and CDR2 FYNNEI. The CDR3 DNA reads TGTGCCAGCTCGAGCGGGAGCTACTCCTACGAGCAGTACTTC. Its protein is CASSSGSYSYEQYF.